These 26 T cell receptor beta chains came from one sample sequenced in a study of blood T cells in healthy people across ages (dated by TCRdb to the mid-2010s). The library was obtained by 5' RACE. The sequencer listed for this sample is Illumina HiSeq 2500. A second PCR of roughly 6 to 11 cycles was performed with a sample-barcoded 5' primer and a J-beta primer mix. Starting from the raw public reads, TCRdb applied fastp trimming at Q25, assembled clones with MiXCR and retained in-frame beta chains. Rows are combined by CDR3 protein, so each entry shows the most common genes and DNA. The sample table records 800,000 to 1,000,000 distinct CDR3 sequences; 40% to 60% of these occur just once. The ten largest clones capture under 15% of the sample. Sequenced material: blood. These receptors originate from a man under 40 in good health.

The genes are TRBV20-1 and TRBJ2-3, with 8 positions matching TRBD1. The CDR3 has 15 amino acids. The V and J ends lost 4 bases and 2 bases, in that order; junction bases with no gene match: 8. CDR1 and CDR2 from the germline V gene are DFQATT and SNEGSKA (reference sequence). DNA for the CDR3: TGCAGTGCTAACACCGGGACAGGCAACACAGATACGCAGTATTTT. Protein: CSANTGTGNTDTQYF.

This clonotype was seen once. The chain is built from TRBV20-1 and TRBJ1-2; 7 nucleotides agree with TRBD1. Losses at the gene ends were 6 bases for V and 5 bases for J; bases not matched to a gene: 6. The CDR3 has 12 amino acids. Germline CDR1 is DFQATT and CDR2 is SNEGSKA (reference sequence). The CDR3 protein is CSARGQFYGYTF. For the CDR3, the DNA is TGCAGTGCCAGGGGACAGTTTTATGGCTACACCTTC.

This clonotype was seen a handful of times. The chain carries TRBV4-1 and TRBJ2-3; maybe TRBD2 (7 bases). Germline V lookup: CDR1 MGHRA, CDR2 YSYEKL. CDR3 length equals 18 residues. Trimming stripped 0 bases from V and 2 bases from J, with 18 bases between. The CDR3 is CASSQEPSAGATTDTQYF. The CDR3 bases are TGCGCCAGCAGCCAAGAGCCCAGCGCGGGGGCTACCACAGATACGCAGTATTTT.

This clonotype has more than one count but fewer than ten. The chain has TRBV5-1 and TRBJ2-1; D gene unclear. Germline assignment: CDR1 SGHRS and CDR2 YFSETQ. The CDR3 has 15 residues. The ends were cut back, 1 base at V and 2 bases at J, with 10 bases in the middle. This CDR3 is CASSLLTPTYNEQFF. As DNA, the CDR3 is TGCGCCAGCAGCTTGCTTACACCTACCTACAATGAGCAGTTCTTC.

Only a few counts were recorded for this clonotype. J is TRBJ1-6 and V is TRBV29-1; D not resolved. The germline CDR1 and CDR2 sequences are SQVTM and ANQGSEA. The CDR3 sequence is 13 residues long. Trimming removed 6 bases at V and 0 bases at J, with 6 bases between. Here the CDR3 DNA reads TGCAGCGTACAGTACTCCTATAATTCACCCCTCCACTTT. Protein: CSVQYSYNSPLHF.

This clonotype was observed many times. The chain has TRBV20-1 and TRBJ2-1; no definite D call. The CDR3 length is 12 residues. The germline CDR1 and CDR2 sequences are DFQATT and SNEGSKA (reference sequence). V lost 0 bases and J 9 bases, leaving 9 bases between the germline ends. The DNA for the CDR3 is TGCAGTGCTAGAGAGACGTACGGTGAGCAGTTCTTC. Its protein is CSARETYGEQFF.

This clonotype appeared a few times. The genes are TRBV7-2 and TRBJ2-5; D gene uncertain. The V and J ends lost 1 base and 5 bases respectively, with 8 bases between them. Germline assignment: CDR1 SGHTA and CDR2 FQGNSA. This CDR3 spans 13 amino acids. The CDR3 loop reads CASSLGPAETQYF. CDR3 DNA: TGTGCCAGCAGCTTAGGCCCGGCTGAGACCCAGTACTTC. The full variable domain, with the rest looked up from reference TRBV7-2 and TRBJ2-5, is GAGVSQSPSNKVTEKGKDVELRCDPISGHTALYWYRQSLGQGLEFLIYFQGNSAPDKSGLPSDRFSAERTGGSVSTLTIQRTQQEDSAVYLCASSLGPAETQYFGPGTRLLVL.

This chain links TRBV3-1 with TRBJ1-5, with D unclear. The CDR3 extends over 13 amino acids. Germline CDR1 LGHDT, CDR2 YNNKEL (reference sequence). V shed 4 bases and J shed 1 base, with 5 bases lying between them. The CDR3 DNA reads TGTGCCAGCAGCCCCCAAAGCAATCAGCCCCAGCATTTT. This codes for CASSPQSNQPQHF.

The V gene is TRBV18, the J gene TRBJ2-5; tentative D call: TRBD1 (6 bases). The V end lost 3 bases, the J end lost 5 bases, and 13 bases lay between the germline ends. Per germline, CDR1 KGHSH and CDR2 LQKENI. This CDR3 is built from 14 residues. CDR3 bases: TGTGCCAGCTCACCTGGGGGCGCGGACGAGACCCAGTACTTC. Translation gives CASSPGGADETQYF.

The chain employs TRBV4-2 and TRBJ2-2, with D hard to call. Germline V gene data show CDR1 as LGHNA and CDR2 as YNFKEQ. V was pared by 2 bases and J by 6 bases, with 7 bases between. The CDR3 has 13 residues. DNA of the CDR3: TGTGCCAGCAGCCAATTAGACTCCGGGGAGCTGTTTTTT. Translation: CASSQLDSGELFF.

This clonotype was found many times. The rearrangement uses TRBV3-1 and TRBJ2-7; 14 bases align to TRBD2. This CDR3 contains 15 residues. Germline CDR1 is LGHDT and CDR2 is YNNKEL (reference sequence). After removal of 5 bases from V and 3 bases from J, the junction contained 3 bases not matched to a gene. The CDR3 region is CASSKTSGGVYEQYF. Written as DNA, the CDR3 is TGTGCCAGCAGCAAGACTAGCGGGGGGGTCTACGAGCAGTACTTC.

The rearrangement uses TRBV9 and TRBJ2-5; 7 positions match TRBD2. In germline, CDR1 is SGDLS, CDR2 YYNGEE. The CDR3 is 16 amino acids. The ends lost 0 bases at V and 2 bases at J; junction bases unmatched: 7. CDR3 sequence (DNA): TGTGCCAGCAGCGTAGTCGGAGCGGGGCCACAAGAGACCCAGTACTTC. It is translated as CASSVVGAGPQETQYF.

The rearrangement joins TRBV7-2 to TRBJ2-7; D gene ambiguous. The V gene lost 4 bases and the J gene lost 6 bases, with 13 bases spanning the gap. Germline V gene sequence: CDR1 SGHTA, CDR2 FQGNSA. This CDR3 spans 13 amino acids. The CDR3 DNA follows: TGTGCCAGCAGCTACAAACGGTTAGGCGAGCAGTACTTC. Translating gives CASSYKRLGEQYF.

Comment on this clonotype: It is likely a read error, because the conserved phenylalanine at the end of the CDR3 is missing. V gene TRBV20-1 combines with J gene TRBJ1-6; no definite D call. There are 16 residues in the CDR3. Trimming cost V 3 bases and J 5 bases, with 17 bases left between them. Germline CDR1 DFQATT, CDR2 SNEGSKA (reference sequence). For the CDR3, the DNA is TGCAGTGCTAGCCACCCAGCGAAACAAAATAATTCACCCCTCCACATT. It specifies CSASHPAKQNNSPLHI.

The chain links TRBV4-2 to TRBJ2-5, with D tentatively TRBD2 (5 bases). The CDR3 has 15 residues. Between the trimmed V and J ends, which lost 0 bases and 11 bases, there was a span of 19 bases. Germline values: CDR1 LGHNA, CDR2 YNFKEQ. CDR3 residues: CASSQDEGTSYKQYF. The CDR3 coding sequence is TGTGCCAGCAGCCAAGATGAGGGCACCTCCTACAAGCAGTACTTC.

The chain uses TRBV11-2 and TRBJ2-1, with unresolved D. The CDR3 length is 13 residues. CDR1 and CDR2 (germline): SGHAT, FQNNGV. The ends were cut back, 4 bases at V and 7 bases at J, with 11 bases in the middle. This CDR3 is CASSWGMRNEQFF. DNA for the CDR3: TGTGCCAGCAGCTGGGGAATGAGAAATGAGCAGTTCTTC.

This clonotype has more than one count but fewer than ten. The rearrangement uses TRBV12-5 and TRBJ1-2, with D possibly TRBD1 on 6 matching bases. Trimming stripped 5 bases from V and 6 bases from J, with 13 bases between. This CDR3 has 13 amino acids. The germline CDR1 and CDR2 sequences are LGHNT and FRNRAP. CDR3 coding DNA: TGTGCTAGTGGTAAACAGGGTTGGAATGGCTACACCTTC. Protein sequence: CASGKQGWNGYTF.

In its sample, this clonotype was seen once. This rearrangement joins TRBV12-3 or TRBV12-4 to TRBJ2-7; D is unclear. Trimming removed 6 bases at V and 2 bases at J, with 11 bases between. This CDR3 contains 13 residues. The CDR3 loop reads CASRTGPPYEQYF. CDR3 nucleotides: TGTGCCAGCAGGACCGGGCCTCCCTACGAGCAGTACTTC.

The V gene is TRBV28, the J gene TRBJ2-1; tentative D call: TRBD2 (6 bases). This CDR3 is built from 17 residues. Germline CDR1 is MDHEN and CDR2 is SYDVKM. V was cut by 6 bases and J by 5 bases, with 23 bases left in between. CDR3 DNA: TGTGCCAGCAGCTCCTTTGTCCGCGGGGTCGGGGACAATGAGCAGTTCTTC. Translated: CASSSFVRGVGDNEQFF.

This clonotype was counted between two and nine times. This chain uses TRBV20-1 with TRBJ1-2; 11 positions agree with TRBD1. The CDR3 spans 15 residues. Unmatched junction bases numbered 4, after V lost 3 bases and J lost 1 base. Germline V lookup: CDR1 DFQATT, CDR2 SNEGSKA (reference sequence). The CDR3 protein is CSARDRGLNNYGYTF. Written as DNA, the CDR3 is TGCAGTGCTAGGGACAGGGGGCTGAATAACTATGGCTACACCTTC.

The chain couples TRBV6-6 to TRBJ2-7, with TRBD1 identical over 7 bases. The end of the DNA aligns better with TRBJ2-5, so the J call may be wrong. Germline assignment: CDR1 MNHNY and CDR2 SVGAGI (reference sequence). This CDR3 is built from 14 residues. The CDR3 DNA reads as TGTGCCAGCGGTCGCAGACAGGGTCCAGAGACCCAGTACTTC. Its protein is CASGRRQGPETQYF.

Worth noting for this clonotype: This may be a read error: a much more frequent sequence differs by one nucleotide. This sequence joins TRBV7-9 and TRBJ1-5, with D uncertain. The CDR3 is made up of 13 amino acids. Germline CDR1 is SEHNR and CDR2 is FQNEAQ (reference sequence). This CDR3 is CASSVDEGQPRHF. For the CDR3, the DNA is TGTGCCAGCAGCGTAGATGAGGGTCAGCCCCGGCATTTT.

The chain joins TRBV19 to TRBJ1-1; TRBD1 is a possible D gene (6 bases). Germline lookup yields CDR1 LNHDA and CDR2 SQIVND (reference sequence). This CDR3 has 15 residues. Trimming took off 5 bases at V and 1 base at J, with 14 bases between the two ends. The CDR3 nucleotides read TGTGCCAGTAGTCCGCCCACAGGGAAGAACACTGAAGCTTTCTTT. It encodes CASSPPTGKNTEAFF.

V and J are TRBV5-1 and TRBJ1-4; tentative D call: TRBD1 (5 bases). V was pared by 0 bases and J by 8 bases, with 17 bases between. The CDR3 totals 16 residues. Germline lookup yields CDR1 SGHRS and CDR2 YFSETQ. CDR3 sequence (DNA): TGCGCCAGCAGCTTGGGGGTTGGGGCTGTAGCGGAAAAACTGTTTTTT. This codes for CASSLGVGAVAEKLFF.

About this clonotype: A much more abundant neighbour one base away suggests this may be a read error. V and J are TRBV7-2 and TRBJ1-2; D gene unclear. V lost 4 bases to trimming and J lost 5 bases, with 11 bases between them. Germline loops: CDR1 SGHTA, CDR2 FQGNSA. There are 13 residues in the CDR3. For the CDR3, the DNA is TGTGCCAGCAGCTCACCCTCGGGGTATGGCTACACCTTC. Protein: CASSSPSGYGYTF.

The J gene is TRBJ2-5, the V gene TRBV6-6, with D perhaps TRBD1 (6 bases). The DNA end lines up better with TRBJ2-4; the J call may be wrong. The CDR3 extends over 15 amino acids. Germline V CDR1 and CDR2: MNHNY, SVGAGI (reference sequence). The CDR3 coding sequence is TGTGCCAGCAGGGACAGTCGGTTGGGTCAAAACATTCAGTACTTC. It encodes CASRDSRLGQNIQYF.